Below are 2 T cell receptor beta chains sequenced from a single sample in a study of T cell responses to AZD1222 COVID-19 vaccine. Profiling relied on immunoSEQ multiplex PCR, and the TCRdb table lists in-frame clones only, not all of them. The sample has 150,000 or so clones, about 90% seen once. The material was peripheral blood, obtained on day 0 of AZD1222 vaccination. The receptors were gathered from an adult in good health.

This clone came up once. The chain employs TRBV6-5 and TRBJ2-5; D remains ambiguous. The germline CDR1 and CDR2 sequences are MNHEY and SVGAGI. V lost 6 bases to trimming and J lost 0 bases, with 5 bases between them. The CDR3 spans 12 residues. The CDR3 protein is CASRTDQETQYF. The CDR3 DNA is TGTGCCAGCAGGACGGACCAAGAGACCCAGTACTTC.

V gene TRBV7-2 combines with J gene TRBJ2-7; the D call may be TRBD1 or TRBD2 (5 bases each). The length of the CDR3 is 14 residues. Germline V lookup: CDR1 SGHTA, CDR2 FQGNSA. Trimming left V 2 bases short and J 4 bases short, with 12 bases between. CDR3: CASSLFGTGYEQYF. CDR3 bases: TGTGCCAGCAGCTTATTCGGGACGGGATACGAGCAGTACTTC.